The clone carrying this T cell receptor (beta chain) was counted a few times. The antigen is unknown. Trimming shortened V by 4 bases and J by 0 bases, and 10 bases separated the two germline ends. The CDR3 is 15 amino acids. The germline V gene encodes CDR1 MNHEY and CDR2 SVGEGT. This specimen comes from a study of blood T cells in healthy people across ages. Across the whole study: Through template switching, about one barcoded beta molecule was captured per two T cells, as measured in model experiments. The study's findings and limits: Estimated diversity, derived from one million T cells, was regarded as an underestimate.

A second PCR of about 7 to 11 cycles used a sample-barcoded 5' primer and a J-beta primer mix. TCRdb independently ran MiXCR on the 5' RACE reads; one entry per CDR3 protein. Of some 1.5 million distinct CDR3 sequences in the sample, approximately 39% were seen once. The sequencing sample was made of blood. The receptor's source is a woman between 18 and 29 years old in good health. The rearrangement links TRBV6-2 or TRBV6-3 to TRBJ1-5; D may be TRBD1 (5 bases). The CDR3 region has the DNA TGTGCCAGCAGTTTTCGACAGCTTAGCAATCAGCCCCAGCATTTT. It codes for CASSFRQLSNQPQHF.